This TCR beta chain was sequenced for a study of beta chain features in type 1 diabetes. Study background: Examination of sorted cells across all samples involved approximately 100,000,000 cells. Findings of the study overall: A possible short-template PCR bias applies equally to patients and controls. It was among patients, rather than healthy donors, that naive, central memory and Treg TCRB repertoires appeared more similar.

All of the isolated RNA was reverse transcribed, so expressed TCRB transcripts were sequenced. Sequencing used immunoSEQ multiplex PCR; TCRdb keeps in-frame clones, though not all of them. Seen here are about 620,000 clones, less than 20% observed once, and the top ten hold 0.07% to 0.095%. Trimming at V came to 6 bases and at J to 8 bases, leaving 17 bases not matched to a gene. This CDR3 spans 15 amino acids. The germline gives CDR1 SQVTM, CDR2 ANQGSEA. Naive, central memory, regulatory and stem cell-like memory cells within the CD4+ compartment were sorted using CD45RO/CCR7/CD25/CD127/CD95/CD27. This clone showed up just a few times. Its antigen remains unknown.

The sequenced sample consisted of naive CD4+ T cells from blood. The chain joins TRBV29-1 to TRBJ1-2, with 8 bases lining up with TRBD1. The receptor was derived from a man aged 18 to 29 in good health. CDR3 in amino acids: CSVLDRAQKYSGYTF. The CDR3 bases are TGCAGCGTGCTGGACAGGGCGCAAAAGTATAGCGGCTACACCTTC.